This TCR beta chain was obtained from a study of graft-versus-host responses after intestinal transplantation. Whole-study findings and limits: GvH clones surfaced in recipient marrow, some emerging earlier in ileum or blood.

CDR1 is SGHVS, CDR2 FNYEAQ, per germline. The CDR3 loop spans 13 amino acids. V lost 8 bases and J lost 0, with 8 bases in between. Assay: immunoSEQ multiplex PCR; the TCRdb copy retains only in-frame clones and omits some. The data hold roughly 20,000 clones, with about 41% observed a single time. Responders (around 200,000, CFSE-labeled) were co-plated with around 200,000 irradiated, violet-dye-labeled stimulators. This clone was observed once. The source is a human patient who was an organ donor for intestinal transplantation. The source was alloreactive CD8+ T cells from a mixed lymphocyte reaction culture, collected before transplantation. Subset defined: CFSE-low proliferating T cells sorted from approximately 6-day pre-transplant mixed lymphocyte reaction (GvH or HvG direction). The chain couples TRBV7-6 to TRBJ2-1; D unresolved. CDR3 bases: TGTGCCAGCGGTAAAGACTCCTACAATGAGCAGTTCTTC. Protein sequence: CASGKDSYNEQFF.